This T cell receptor (beta chain) was captured by sequencing in a study of vaccination and CD4 T cells after COVID-19. The assay that was used to sequence DNA from cultured CD4+ T cells was the Oncomine TCR Beta short-read assay. TCRdb independently ran MiXCR on the PCR reads; one entry per CDR3 protein. The table includes around 6,300 distinct CDR3 sequences, 60% to 80% detected once. The treatment here: approximately 9-day PBMC culture with coronavirus spike peptide pools or control peptides (ViraFEST assay). Prior to the COVID-19 pandemic (2011-2018), the unexposed donor's CD4+ T cells were collected. ViraFEST enlarged antigen-specific T cell populations with peptide pools and afterwards sequenced TCRs. After 10 days of culture, CD4+ T cells were negatively selected. Whole-study findings and limits: Data came from relatively few convalescent patients and lacked early post-infection timepoints. In convalescent patients, a median about 89% of reactive clones appeared only post-vaccination.

Trimming cost V 2 bases and J 1 base; bases outside gene matches: 19. CDR1 and CDR2 from the germline V gene are MNHEY and SMNVEV (reference sequence). This CDR3 has 21 amino acids. As to this clonotype: Its antigen remains unknown.

This clonotype was obtained from a human donor in good health. V gene TRBV27 combines with J gene TRBJ2-7; 11 bases line up with TRBD2. Sequencing was carried out using CD4+ T cells from blood, cultured in vitro. The CDR3 coding sequence is TGTGCCAGCAGTTTAAGGGGGGCGGGACTAGCGGCCAGTCCGAAATCCTACGAGCAGTACTTC. It yields the protein CASSLRGAGLAASPKSYEQYF.